The 16 T cell receptor beta chains below come from one sample, sequenced in a study of control samples from healthy donors and cancer patients. Method: immunoSEQ multiplex PCR; TCRdb's copy keeps in-frame clones and lacks some. The table records some 44,000 clones, 65% to 80% of them present only once. The specimen sequenced was formalin-fixed, paraffin-embedded tissue. Every receptor here comes from a male donor with melanoma.

The chain has TRBV5-1 and TRBJ2-2, with D unclear. The V end was cut by 1 base, the J end by 1 base, with 8 bases between. Germline values: CDR1 SGHRS, CDR2 YFSETQ. CDR3 size: 15 residues. The DNA for the CDR3 is TGCGCCAGCAGCTTGTTGGTAGGGAACACCGGGGAGCTGTTTTTT. This encodes CASSLLVGNTGELFF.

The chain couples TRBV16 to TRBJ2-1; weak D call: TRBD1 (6 bases). Germline lookup yields CDR1 KGHSY and CDR2 FQNENV. Trimming cost V 0 bases and J 12 bases, with 12 bases left between them. The CDR3 spans 13 residues. This CDR3 reads CASSQSRGVGQFF. The CDR3 DNA reads TGTGCCAGCAGCCAATCCAGGGGAGTAGGGCAGTTCTTC.

The J gene is TRBJ2-1, the V gene TRBV9; 7 bases agree with TRBD1. The germline V gene has CDR1 SGDLS and CDR2 YYNGEE. The CDR3 consists of 16 residues. The junction had 6 bases not matched to a gene; V was cut back by 2 bases and J by 1 base. CDR3 DNA: TGTGCCAGCAGCGTTGGGGGACAGTTTTCCTACAATGAGCAGTTCTTC. Translation gives CASSVGGQFSYNEQFF.

This rearrangement joins TRBV25-1 to TRBJ2-5, with TRBD2 matching over 8 bases. Germline CDR1 reads MGHDK; CDR2 reads SYGVNS. V lost 5 bases, J lost 4 bases, and 12 bases stayed unmatched. CDR3 length: 16 residues. The CDR3 region is CASSYLPGLEVETQYF. CDR3 DNA sequence: TGTGCCAGCAGTTACCTTCCGGGACTAGAGGTAGAGACCCAGTACTTC.

This rearrangement joins TRBV20-1 to TRBJ1-2, with TRBD1 as a possible D gene (5 bases). CDR1 DFQATT and CDR2 SNEGSKA come from the germline V gene (reference sequence). The CDR3 totals 11 residues. V gave up 6 bases and J gave up 6 bases, with 11 bases separating them. Here the CDR3 reads CSANQGHGYTF. The DNA for the CDR3 is TGCAGTGCCAACCAGGGTCATGGCTACACCTTC.

The chain links TRBV19 to TRBJ2-1; D uncertain. The CDR3 sequence is 15 residues long. Germline assignment: CDR1 LNHDA and CDR2 SQIVND (reference sequence). Trimming took off 7 bases at V and 0 bases at J, with 13 bases between the two ends. The CDR3 is CASNKWETSYNEQFF. CDR3 DNA sequence: TGTGCCAGTAACAAGTGGGAAACCTCCTACAATGAGCAGTTCTTC.

The chain couples TRBV2 to TRBJ2-1; 9 bases line up with TRBD1. CDR3 length: 14 residues. V was clipped by 7 bases and J by 7 bases; unmatched bases: 8. CDR1 is SNHLY and CDR2 is FYNNEI in the germline V gene. CDR3 in amino acids: CASTSRDRENEQFF. DNA for the CDR3: TGTGCCAGCACCTCAAGGGACAGGGAAAATGAGCAGTTCTTC.

The sample holds a few counts of this clone. V usage is TRBV19 and J usage is TRBJ2-2, with 12 nucleotides matching TRBD2. Trimming took 4 bases from V and 4 from J; bases not matched to a gene: 7. This CDR3 region has 17 residues. Germline CDR1 is LNHDA and CDR2 is SQIVND (reference sequence). For the CDR3, the DNA is TGTGCCAGTAGTACACTACTAGCGGGAGGACGCACCGGGGAGCTGTTTTTT. Translated: CASSTLLAGGRTGELFF.

This chain links TRBV7-2 with TRBJ1-2; no firm D call. Germline V CDR1 and CDR2: SGHTA, FQGNSA. This CDR3 has 14 amino acids. The V end was cut by 5 bases, the J end by 4 bases, with 14 bases between. The CDR3: CASSPVSQSYGYTF. The DNA of the CDR3 is TGTGCCAGCAGCCCAGTCTCCCAGTCCTATGGCTACACCTTC.

There are many counts of this clone. The chain employs TRBV6-5 and TRBJ2-2; D ambiguous. The CDR3 covers 14 residues. Trimming removed 3 bases from V and 1 base from J, with 6 bases in between. Germline V gene data show CDR1 as MNHEY and CDR2 as SVGAGI. The CDR3 spells CASSYSKNTGELFF. The CDR3 DNA reads as TGTGCCAGCAGTTATTCAAAGAACACCGGGGAGCTGTTTTTT.

The J gene is TRBJ2-1, the V gene TRBV6-4; 9 nucleotides line up with TRBD1. V gave up 11 bases and J gave up 6 bases; unmatched junction bases: 8. The germline V gene encodes CDR1 MRHNA and CDR2 SNTAGT. The length of the CDR3 is 13 residues. CDR3 nucleotides: TGTGCCTCACCGGGACAGGGTCGCAATGAGCAGTTCTTC. Its translation is CASPGQGRNEQFF.

The V call is TRBV2, the J call TRBJ2-5; the match to TRBD2 covers 12 bases. The germline gives CDR1 SNHLY, CDR2 FYNNEI. CDR3 size: 18 residues. With 6 bases clipped from V and 5 bases from J, the junction kept 16 bases outside the gene matches. The CDR3 DNA follows: TGTGCCAGCAGGGACGAGGGACTAGCGGGCGGACCCGGGGAGACCCAGTACTTC. It codes for CASRDEGLAGGPGETQYF.

V usage is TRBV19 and J usage is TRBJ1-6; tentatively, D is TRBD1 (5 bases). The V end was cut by 2 bases, the J end by 7 bases, with 15 bases between. CDR1 and CDR2 from the germline V gene are LNHDA and SQIVND (reference sequence). CDR3 size: 16 residues. This CDR3 is CASSILDSGANSPLHF. The CDR3 coding sequence is TGTGCCAGTAGTATACTTGATTCCGGGGCGAATTCACCCCTCCACTTT.

This clone was found a few times. V gene TRBV12-5 combines with J gene TRBJ2-7, with D possibly matching TRBD2 (6 bases). The CDR3 has 17 amino acids. CDR1 and CDR2 from the germline V gene are LGHNT and FRNRAP. CDR3 residues: CADPPLARPRLSYEQYF. CDR3 coding DNA: TGTGCAGACCCCCCCCTAGCGAGACCTCGCCTGTCCTACGAGCAGTACTTC.

The chain carries TRBV18 and TRBJ1-3, with D possibly matching TRBD1 (5 bases). The CDR3 is 15 residues long. V shed 2 bases and J shed 0 bases, with 8 bases lying between them. Per germline, CDR1 KGHSH and CDR2 LQKENI. CDR3 loop: CASSPSTDSGNTIYF. CDR3 nucleotide sequence: TGTGCCAGCTCACCATCGACAGACTCTGGAAACACCATATATTTT. Variable domain in full (rest from reference TRBV18 and TRBJ1-3): NAGVMQNPRHLVRRRGQEARLRCSPMKGHSHVYWYRQLPEEGLKFMVYLQKENIIDESGMPKERFSAEFPKEGPSILRIQQVVRGDSAAYFCASSPSTDSGNTIYFGEGSWLTVV.

The rearrangement links TRBV28 to TRBJ1-1, with unresolved D. The ends were cut back, 4 bases at V and 4 bases at J, with 13 bases in the middle. The CDR3 has 14 residues. Germline lookup yields CDR1 MDHEN and CDR2 SYDVKM. CDR3 coding DNA: TGTGCCAGCAGTTCCCGACGTCGGGGCACTGAAGCTTTCTTT. Amino acid sequence: CASSSRRRGTEAFF.